The 22 T cell receptor beta chains reported below all come from one sample, sequenced in a study of T cells in Graves' hyperthyroidism and ophthalmopathy. TCR beta CDR3 regions were amplified from RNA. An initial round of RT-PCR targeting the TCR CDR3 relied on the HTBI primer set. TCRdb reprocessed the multiplex PCR reads with MiXCR, giving one entry per CDR3 protein. The table lists 490,000 or so distinct CDR3 sequences, approximately 23% of them singletons. Material for sequencing was blood. All receptors derive from a woman aged 70-85 years with Graves' ophthalmopathy.

The sample holds many counts of this clonotype. The chain couples TRBV12-3 or TRBV12-4 to TRBJ1-5, with 8 bases lining up with TRBD1. CDR3 length: 15 residues. Unmatched junction bases numbered 3, after V lost 1 base and J lost 4 bases. DNA of the CDR3: TGTGCCAGCAGTTTAGGACAGGGGATGAATCAGCCCCAGCATTTT. Amino acid sequence: CASSLGQGMNQPQHF.

This clonotype was counted between two and nine times. The chain carries TRBV2 and TRBJ2-5; 9 bases align to TRBD2. The J segment lost 1 base and the V segment lost 4 bases, leaving 10 bases of the junction unmatched. Looked up from germline, CDR1 is SNHLY and CDR2 is FYNNEI. The CDR3 runs to 17 residues. CDR3 sequence: CASSVIAGEWGQETQYF. The CDR3 DNA is TGTGCCAGCAGTGTCATAGCGGGAGAGTGGGGCCAAGAGACCCAGTACTTC.

This clonotype has at least ten counts. This chain uses TRBV2 with TRBJ2-7; D uncertain. CDR3 length equals 12 residues. V lost 3 bases and J lost 3, with 6 bases in between. The V gene's germline CDR1 is SNHLY and CDR2 FYNNEI. The CDR3 spells CASSERIYEQYF. The CDR3 DNA sequence: TGTGCCAGCAGTGAGCGGATCTACGAGCAGTACTTC.

This clonotype has at least ten counts. The V gene is TRBV6-1, the J gene TRBJ2-1; 14 bases are a match to TRBD2. The length of the CDR3 is 17 residues. Germline V CDR1 and CDR2: MNHNS, SASEGT. V lost 7 bases to trimming and J lost 6 bases; unmatched junction nucleotides: 11. CDR3 sequence: CASKSGLAGEGGNEQFF. Here the CDR3 DNA reads TGTGCCAGCAAGTCGGGACTAGCGGGAGAGGGGGGCAATGAGCAGTTCTTC.

This clonotype was recorded a few times. The V call is TRBV6-1, the J call TRBJ2-1; 9 positions match TRBD2. CDR1 is MNHNS and CDR2 is SASEGT in the germline V gene. This CDR3 has 16 amino acids. V shed 7 bases, J shed 1 base, and the junction held 8 bases outside the gene matches. The CDR3 here is CASTTVAGVSYNEQFF. The CDR3 DNA reads as TGTGCCAGCACCACGGTAGCGGGAGTTTCCTACAATGAGCAGTTCTTC.

This clonotype occurred many times. The V gene is TRBV11-2, the J gene TRBJ2-3; 7 bases fit TRBD1. Per germline, CDR1 SGHAT and CDR2 FQNNGV. Losses at the gene ends were 4 bases for V and 3 bases for J; bases not matched to a gene: 10. CDR3 length equals 16 residues. The CDR3 DNA is TGTGCCAGCAGCTCCCTGACAGGGTGGTTGACAGATACGCAGTATTTT. Protein product: CASSSLTGWLTDTQYF.

This clonotype was seen at least ten times. The chain has TRBV7-2 and TRBJ1-2; unclear D gene. The CDR3 length is 14 residues. Trimming removed 3 bases from V and 7 bases from J, with 15 bases in between. Germline CDR1 is SGHTA and CDR2 is FQGNSA. CDR3 in DNA: TGTGCCAGCAGCTTTCAGACGGCAAGCGGTGGCTACACCTTC. Protein: CASSFQTASGGYTF.

The sample holds many counts of this clonotype. The J gene is TRBJ1-1, the V gene TRBV28; no firm D call. Germline assignment: CDR1 MDHEN and CDR2 SYDVKM. The CDR3 consists of 13 residues. V lost 4 bases to trimming and J lost 8 bases, with 14 bases between them. CDR3 residues: CASSSLLSEEAFF. CDR3 sequence (DNA): TGTGCCAGCAGTTCCCTTCTGTCGGAGGAAGCTTTCTTT.

The rearrangement links TRBV28 to TRBJ1-3; the match to TRBD1 covers 9 bases. This CDR3 spans 17 amino acids. In germline, CDR1 is MDHEN, CDR2 SYDVKM. V was clipped by 2 bases and J by 1 base; unmatched bases: 6. CDR3 bases: TGTGCCAGCAGTTTAACCCTTGACAGGGGGTCTGGAAACACCATATATTTT. As protein: CASSLTLDRGSGNTIYF.

The rearrangement uses TRBV5-1 and TRBJ2-7; TRBD2 is a possible D gene (5 bases). Trimming removed 0 bases at V and 0 bases at J, with 10 bases between. There are 15 residues in the CDR3. CDR1 and CDR2 from the germline V gene are SGHRS and YFSETQ. The CDR3 DNA follows: TGCGCCAGCAGCTTGGAATCAGCGGCCTCCTACGAGCAGTACTTC. It yields the protein CASSLESAASYEQYF. The entire variable domain, with the rest obtained from reference TRBV5-1 and TRBJ2-7, is as follows: KAGVTQTPRYLIKTRGQQVTLSCSPISGHRSVSWYQQTPGQGLQFLFEYFSETQRNKGNFPGRFSGRQFSNSRSEMNVSTLELGDSALYLCASSLESAASYEQYFGPGTRLTVT.

The rearrangement links TRBV25-1 to TRBJ1-1, with 10 bases lining up with TRBD1. The germline CDR1 and CDR2 sequences are MGHDK and SYGVNS. The CDR3 has 12 amino acids. The V gene end was trimmed by 7 bases and the J gene end by 9 bases; junction bases not matched to a gene: 5. The CDR3 nucleotides are TGTGCCAGCACAAGACAGGGGGCGCAAGCTTTCTTT. This translates into CASTRQGAQAFF.

This clonotype was counted only a few times. This chain links TRBV19 with TRBJ2-1, with 9 positions matching TRBD2. J lost 0 bases, V lost 6 bases, and 9 bases had no gene match. The CDR3 length is 17 residues. Germline-derived CDR1 and CDR2 are LNHDA and SQIVND (reference sequence). CDR3 DNA sequence: TGTGCCAGTAGGGACCCGGGACTAGCTAACTCCTACAATGAGCAGTTCTTC. Protein sequence: CASRDPGLANSYNEQFF.

The rearrangement joins TRBV28 to TRBJ2-3; TRBD1 matches at 9 bases. Losses at the gene ends were 5 bases for V and 4 bases for J; bases not matched to a gene: 13. Germline values: CDR1 MDHEN, CDR2 SYDVKM. The CDR3 consists of 17 residues. This CDR3 is CASSLPVGQGLPDTQYF. The CDR3 region has the DNA TGTGCCAGCAGTCTGCCGGTGGGACAGGGTTTACCAGATACGCAGTATTTT.

Many counts were recorded for this clonotype. The J gene is TRBJ1-2, the V gene TRBV11-2; D not resolved. V shed 5 bases and J shed 4 bases, with 5 bases lying between them. CDR1 is SGHAT and CDR2 is FQNNGV in the germline V gene. This CDR3 is built from 11 residues. DNA of the CDR3: TGTGCCAGCAGCGGAGGCTATGGCTACACCTTC. Amino acids: CASSGGYGYTF. The whole variable domain, filled in from reference TRBV11-2 and TRBJ1-2, reads EAGVAQSPRYKIIEKRQSVAFWCNPISGHATLYWYQQILGQGPKLLIQFQNNGVVDDSQLPKDRFSAERLKGVDSTLKIQPAKLEDSAVYLCASSGGYGYTFGSGTRLTVV.

The CDR3 loop is CASSFDGTTSYEQYF. DNA for the CDR3: TGTGCCAGCAGCTTCGACGGGACAACCTCCTACGAGCAGTACTTC. This rearrangement joins TRBV13 to TRBJ2-7, with a possible D match to TRBD1 (6 bases). CDR1 is PRHDT and CDR2 is FYEKMQ in the germline V gene (reference sequence). The CDR3 extends over 15 amino acids. Trimming removed 3 bases at V and 0 bases at J, with 12 bases between.

The chain uses TRBV3-1 and TRBJ2-5; D perhaps matches TRBD1 (5 bases). Germline assignment: CDR1 LGHDT and CDR2 YNNKEL (reference sequence). The CDR3 loop spans 18 amino acids. Trimming left V 0 bases short and J 2 bases short, with 19 bases between. This chain's CDR3 is CASSQDTGHRMIQETQYF. The CDR3 DNA is TGTGCCAGCAGCCAAGATACCGGACACCGAATGATTCAAGAGACCCAGTACTTC.

This sequence joins TRBV20-1 and TRBJ2-1, with TRBD2 matching 14 bases. The length of the CDR3 is 16 residues. The V and J ends lost 6 bases and 8 bases, in that order; junction bases with no gene match: 12. Germline CDR1 and CDR2: DFQATT and SNEGSKA (reference sequence). The CDR3, as DNA: TGCAGTGCGTGGGCCGGGACTAGCGGGAGTCTATATGAGCAGTTCTTC. It codes for CSAWAGTSGSLYEQFF.

The chain joins TRBV3-1 to TRBJ2-1; TRBD2 agrees at 7 bases. Germline assignment: CDR1 LGHDT and CDR2 YNNKEL (reference sequence). J was trimmed by 4 bases and V by 0 bases; bases with no gene match: 6. The CDR3 is made up of 16 amino acids. CDR3 loop: CASSQDGIAGYNEQFF. The CDR3 DNA reads as TGTGCCAGCAGCCAAGATGGGATAGCGGGTTACAATGAGCAGTTCTTC.

J is TRBJ1-2 and V is TRBV12-5; 7 nucleotides align to TRBD1. CDR1 is LGHNT and CDR2 is FRNRAP in the germline V gene. The CDR3 extends over 12 amino acids. Trimming at V came to 3 bases and at J to 6 bases, leaving 1 base not matched to a gene. The CDR3 loop reads CASGLTGDGYTF. CDR3 coding DNA: TGTGCTAGTGGTTTAACAGGGGATGGCTACACCTTC.

This clonotype occurred many times. CDR3 sequence (DNA): TGTGCCAGCAGCATCGTCTTGGGGACTGAAGCTTTCTTT. Translating gives CASSIVLGTEAFF. The V gene is TRBV11-2, the J gene TRBJ1-1; D gene uncertain. The CDR3 is 13 amino acids. Germline-derived CDR1 and CDR2 are SGHAT and FQNNGV. V dropped 5 bases and J dropped 5 bases, with 12 bases sitting between them.

In its sample, this clonotype was seen a few times. The rearrangement links TRBV6-5 to TRBJ2-7; D is perhaps TRBD1 (6 bases). This CDR3 region has 14 residues. Per germline, CDR1 MNHEY and CDR2 SVGAGI. Trimming removed 0 bases at V and 4 bases at J, with 10 bases between. The CDR3 sequence: CASSYSDSRYEQYF. CDR3 sequence (DNA): TGTGCCAGCAGTTACTCGGACAGCCGTTACGAGCAGTACTTC.

This clonotype was recorded a few times. The J gene is TRBJ2-7, the V gene TRBV15, with TRBD1 as a possible D gene (5 bases). The CDR3 spans 13 residues. The germline CDR1 and CDR2 sequences are LNHNV and YYDKDF (reference sequence). The V end lost 8 bases, the J end lost 3 bases, and 14 bases lay between the germline ends. The CDR3 is CATRAGSFYEQYF. The CDR3 DNA reads TGTGCCACCCGGGCAGGGTCTTTCTACGAGCAGTACTTC.